This TCR beta chain was obtained from a study of blood T cells in healthy people across ages. On the study more broadly: Per two T cells, template switching captured roughly one barcoded beta molecule.

Combining a sample-barcoded 5' primer with a J-beta primer mix, a second PCR ran for roughly 7 to 12 cycles. TCRdb itself ran the 5' RACE reads through MiXCR, one entry per CDR3 protein. Among about 720,000 distinct CDR3 sequences listed, 22% were seen once. Trimming left V 4 bases short and J 6 bases short, with 10 bases between. Germline CDR1 MNHEY, CDR2 SVGEGT. The CDR3 extends over 13 amino acids. This clonotype was observed a few times. Sequenced sample: blood. This sequence was found in a man aged 65 to 85 in good health. The chain joins TRBV6-2 or TRBV6-3 to TRBJ2-4; D is possibly TRBD1 or TRBD2 (6 bases each). The CDR3 sequence: CASSWGARNIQYF. The CDR3, as DNA: TGTGCCAGCAGTTGGGGGGCCCGAAACATTCAGTACTTC.